This T cell receptor beta chain was found in a study of graft-versus-host responses after intestinal transplantation. In the study overall: Uniformly, recipients were administered anti-thymocyte globulin induction with subsequent tacrolimus and steroids for around three years. Findings and limits, study-wide: Among recipient marrow samples, GvH clones were found; some appeared first in ileum or blood.

A word on this clone: Its cognate antigen is unknown.

The method was immunoSEQ multiplex PCR; TCRdb's version includes in-frame clones alone and lacks a portion of them. The data contain 35,000 to 45,000 clones, just under 95% of them singletons. The material sequenced was PBMCs, taken 16 days after intestinal transplant. This clonotype was obtained from a human patient who received an intestinal transplant, so some T cells may come from the graft donor.

The CDR3 spells CASRKGGQPQHF. CDR3 nucleotide sequence: TGTGCCAGCAGGAAGGGGGGTCAGCCCCAGCATTTT. The chain combines TRBV6-1 with TRBJ1-5, with D possibly TRBD1 on 6 matching bases. Per the germline V gene, CDR1 is MNHNS and CDR2 is SASEGT. There are 12 residues in the CDR3. With 6 bases removed from V and 6 bases from J, the gap between germline ends came to 9 bases.